Each of the 27 T cell receptor beta chains below was sequenced from the same sample in a study of cytomegalovirus exposure and HLA in healthy donors. Primers included in the PCR were 60 Vbeta and 13 Jbeta primers. Generated by immunoSEQ multiplex PCR, the TCRdb table keeps only in-frame clones and is missing some. The repertoire holds fewer than 150,000 clones, with about 80% as singletons. Material for sequencing was PBMCs. These receptors were obtained from a man aged 35 to 55 in good health and CMV-seropositive.

The rearrangement links TRBV30 to TRBJ2-4; TRBD2 is a possible D gene (5 bases). This CDR3 is built from 14 residues. Per germline, CDR1 GTSNPN and CDR2 SVGIG (reference sequence). Trimming left V 2 bases short and J 0 bases short, with 8 bases between. The CDR3 nucleotides read TGTGCCTGGAGTCCAGCGGTAGCCAAAAACATTCAGTACTTC. Its protein product is CAWSPAVAKNIQYF.

The CDR3 nucleotides are TGTGCCAGCTCGCCCGGGATCTACTACGAGCAGTACTTC. Residues: CASSPGIYYEQYF. The chain combines TRBV7-8 with TRBJ2-7, with D perhaps TRBD2 (5 bases). The CDR3 length is 13 residues. V shed 8 bases and J shed 3 bases, with 14 bases lying between them. CDR1 SGHVS and CDR2 FQNEAQ come from the germline V gene. The whole variable domain, remainder taken from reference TRBV7-8 and TRBJ2-7, is GAGVSQSPRYKVAKRGQDVALRCDPISGHVSLFWYQQALGQGPEFLTYFQNEAQLDKSGLPSDRFFAERPEGSVSTLKIQRTQQEDSAVYLCASSPGIYYEQYFGPGTRLTVT.

The gene calls are TRBV4-1 and TRBJ1-3; D ambiguous. The CDR3 sequence is 19 residues long. Trimming removed 7 bases at V and 1 base at J, with 26 bases between. Germline V CDR1 and CDR2: MGHRA, YSYEKL. This CDR3 is CASTPRAERRGISGNTIYF. DNA for the CDR3: TGCGCCAGCACCCCCCGGGCGGAGCGCCGGGGTATTTCTGGAAACACCATATATTTT.

The chain links TRBV9 to TRBJ1-5, with D possibly being TRBD1 (5 bases). This CDR3 region has 14 residues. Germline CDR1 SGDLS, CDR2 YYNGEE. The V end lost 3 bases, the J end lost 4 bases, and 11 bases lay between the germline ends. CDR3 sequence: CASSADSLNQPQHF. CDR3 in DNA: TGTGCCAGCAGCGCCGACAGCTTAAATCAGCCCCAGCATTTT.

The chain employs TRBV5-1 and TRBJ2-1, with TRBD2 matching 10 bases. The CDR3 runs 17 residues. Germline CDR1 SGHRS, CDR2 YFSETQ. V shed 0 bases and J 9 bases; nucleotides not matched to a gene: 12. Here the CDR3 reads CASSLEPKAGGPGEQFF. CDR3 in DNA: TGCGCCAGCAGCTTGGAACCTAAAGCGGGAGGGCCGGGTGAGCAGTTCTTC.

The rearrangement uses TRBV6-5 and TRBJ2-7, with TRBD1 matching over 8 bases. From germline, CDR1 is MNHEY and CDR2 SVGAGI. Trimming removed 5 bases from V and 2 bases from J; junction bases left unmatched: 8. The CDR3 runs to 15 residues. The CDR3 is CASSLSGTGPYEQYF. The CDR3 coding sequence is TGTGCCAGCAGTCTTTCCGGGACAGGTCCCTACGAGCAGTACTTC.

The rearrangement links TRBV5-1 to TRBJ1-1, with a weak D call TRBD1 (5 bases). Trimming stripped 4 bases from V and 4 bases from J, with 14 bases between. CDR1 and CDR2 from the germline V gene are SGHRS and YFSETQ. The CDR3 has 14 residues. The CDR3 reads CASSEQGGGTEAFF. The DNA of the CDR3 is TGCGCCAGCAGCGAGCAGGGTGGCGGCACTGAAGCTTTCTTT.

The V gene is TRBV4-1, the J gene TRBJ2-7; D is possibly TRBD2 (5 bases). Per the germline V gene, CDR1 is MGHRA and CDR2 is YSYEKL. With 4 bases removed from V and 5 bases from J, the gap between germline ends came to 15 bases. The CDR3 has 14 residues. The CDR3 DNA follows: TGCGCCAGCAGCCTGAGGGCAGGCAACCACGAGCAGTACTTC. This gives the protein CASSLRAGNHEQYF.

The CDR3 spells CASSARDRGANYGYTF. CDR3 nucleotides: TGTGCCAGCAGCGCCCGGGACAGGGGCGCTAACTATGGCTACACCTTC. The chain combines TRBV11-3 with TRBJ1-2; 10 bases fit TRBD1. Per the germline V gene, CDR1 is SGHNT and CDR2 is YENEEA. The V gene end was trimmed by 5 bases and the J gene end by 0 bases; junction bases not matched to a gene: 6. This CDR3 region has 16 residues.

CDR3 amino acids: CASSQGAEGSRPQHF. In nucleotides, the CDR3 is TGCGCCAGCAGCCAGGGGGCCGAGGGTAGTCGGCCCCAGCATTTT. The J gene is TRBJ1-5, the V gene TRBV4-3; D possibly corresponds to TRBD1 (6 bases). V lost 3 bases to trimming and J lost 9 bases, with 18 bases between them. Germline CDR1 is LGHNA and CDR2 is YSLEER. The CDR3 spans 15 residues.

CDR3 loop: CAWYKPGTAMYEQYF. The CDR3 region has the DNA TGTGCCTGGTACAAACCCGGGACAGCCATGTACGAGCAGTACTTC. The genes are TRBV30 and TRBJ2-7; TRBD1 aligns across 7 bases. The CDR3 covers 15 residues. Trimming cost V 5 bases and J 4 bases; bases outside gene matches: 14. Germline CDR1 is GTSNPN and CDR2 is SVGIG (reference sequence).

V gene TRBV27 combines with J gene TRBJ2-2; 9 nucleotides agree with TRBD1. The germline V gene encodes CDR1 MNHEY and CDR2 SMNVEV (reference sequence). Germline trimming cut 8 bases from V and 4 bases from J; bases unmatched to any gene: 8. This CDR3 contains 15 residues. CDR3 residues: CASAPGQGATGELFF. Written as DNA, the CDR3 is TGTGCCAGCGCACCGGGACAGGGTGCCACCGGGGAGCTGTTTTTT.

The chain joins TRBV6-1 to TRBJ2-5; 9 positions agree with TRBD2. From germline, CDR1 is MNHNS and CDR2 SASEGT. The CDR3 spans 17 residues. The V gene end was trimmed by 4 bases and the J gene end by 5 bases; junction bases not matched to a gene: 14. The DNA for the CDR3 is TGTGCCAGCAGTGTCGGCTTAAGCGGGGGGCTCCAGGAGACCCAGTACTTC. It specifies CASSVGLSGGLQETQYF.

CDR3 bases: TGTGCCAGCAGGAGAAGGACAGGTTTGAACACTGAAGCTTTCTTT. It is translated as CASRRRTGLNTEAFF. The chain combines TRBV5-5 with TRBJ1-1, with 7 nucleotides matching TRBD1. V lost 5 bases, J lost 0 bases, and 7 bases stayed unmatched. The CDR3 is 15 amino acids. Germline lookup yields CDR1 SGHKS and CDR2 YYEKEE (reference sequence). Based on the CDR3 plus reference TRBV5-5 and TRBJ1-1, the full variable domain is DAGVTQSPTHLIKTRGQQVTLRCSPISGHKSVSWYQQVLGQGPQFIFQYYEKEERGRGNFPDRFSARQFPNYSSELNVNALLLGDSALYLCASRRRTGLNTEAFFGQGTRLTVV.

The gene calls are TRBV4-3 and TRBJ2-1, with 8 bases matching TRBD1. With V trimmed by 0 bases and J by 7 bases, 11 bases remained unmatched. Germline V gene lookup returns CDR1 LGHNA and CDR2 YSLEER. The CDR3 extends over 17 amino acids. CDR3 in amino acids: CASSQEPQGAVVNEQFF. CDR3 coding DNA: TGCGCCAGCAGCCAAGAACCCCAGGGGGCTGTAGTTAATGAGCAGTTCTTC.

V is TRBV11-2 and J is TRBJ2-5; 7 nucleotides match TRBD1. The germline gives CDR1 SGHAT, CDR2 FQNNGV. J was trimmed by 2 bases and V by 1 base; bases with no gene match: 4. CDR3 length equals 15 residues. The CDR3 sequence is CASSLAYRGQETQYF. The CDR3 nucleotides read TGTGCCAGCAGCTTAGCCTACAGGGGACAAGAGACCCAGTACTTC.

This chain links TRBV5-5 with TRBJ1-2; no clear D. CDR3 length equals 16 residues. The germline V gene encodes CDR1 SGHKS and CDR2 YYEKEE (reference sequence). Trimming stripped 2 bases from V and 8 bases from J, with 22 bases between. The CDR3 region is CASSLSARTARRGYTF. Here the CDR3 DNA reads TGTGCCAGCAGCTTAAGCGCACGCACGGCCCGTCGAGGCTACACCTTC.

The rearrangement joins TRBV10-2 to TRBJ1-2; D perhaps matches TRBD1 (5 bases). Germline assignment: CDR1 WSHSY and CDR2 SAAADI. Trimming took off 6 bases at V and 0 bases at J, with 8 bases between the two ends. The CDR3 is 13 amino acids. The DNA for the CDR3 is TGCGCCAGCAGCGAGACAGCTAACTATGGCTACACCTTC. This encodes CASSETANYGYTF.

There are a few counts of this clone. As DNA, the CDR3 is TGTGCCAGCAGCTCACCTCTAGCGGGGGGGCCAGATACGCAGTATTTT. It codes for CASSSPLAGGPDTQYF. The chain couples TRBV5-4 to TRBJ2-3; TRBD2 matches at 12 bases. The junction had 6 bases not matched to a gene; V was cut back by 3 bases and J by 4 bases. CDR1 is SGHNT and CDR2 is YYREEE in the germline V gene (reference sequence). The CDR3 extends over 16 amino acids.

The chain couples TRBV7-9 to TRBJ2-2, with a possible D match to TRBD2 (6 bases). Germline V lookup: CDR1 SEHNR, CDR2 FQNEAQ (reference sequence). The CDR3 loop spans 17 amino acids. Trimming stripped 2 bases from V and 1 base from J, with 14 bases between. The CDR3 sequence is CASSLPGQGGNTGELFF. In nucleotides, the CDR3 is TGTGCCAGCAGCTTACCTGGGCAGGGAGGGAACACCGGGGAGCTGTTTTTT.

The chain combines TRBV5-1 with TRBJ1-1; maybe TRBD1 (5 bases). From germline, CDR1 is SGHRS and CDR2 YFSETQ. With 1 base removed from V and 3 bases from J, the gap between germline ends came to 10 bases. The CDR3 totals 14 residues. CDR3 bases: TGCGCCAGCAGCTTGCAGGGCGGATACACTGAAGCTTTCTTT. This sequence encodes CASSLQGGYTEAFF. The entire variable domain, with the rest obtained from reference TRBV5-1 and TRBJ1-1, is as follows: KAGVTQTPRYLIKTRGQQVTLSCSPISGHRSVSWYQQTPGQGLQFLFEYFSETQRNKGNFPGRFSGRQFSNSRSEMNVSTLELGDSALYLCASSLQGGYTEAFFGQGTRLTVV.

The chain recombines TRBV7-8 with TRBJ2-7; D might be TRBD2 (6 bases). This CDR3 is built from 13 residues. Germline CDR1 SGHVS, CDR2 FQNEAQ. Between the trimmed V and J ends, which lost 1 base and 6 bases, there was a span of 10 bases. This CDR3 is CASSLVRGGEQYF. The CDR3 DNA is TGTGCCAGCAGCTTAGTGAGGGGAGGCGAGCAGTACTTC.

The CDR3 spells CASSQVPGQREKLFF. Here the CDR3 DNA reads TGCGCCAGCAGCCAAGTCCCGGGACAGCGAGAAAAACTGTTTTTT. J is TRBJ1-4 and V is TRBV4-1; TRBD1 aligns across 7 bases. J lost 8 bases, V lost 1 base, and 7 bases had no gene match. Germline assignment: CDR1 MGHRA and CDR2 YSYEKL. The CDR3 spans 15 residues.

The gene calls are TRBV10-3 and TRBJ2-1; 9 bases fit TRBD1. This CDR3 has 13 residues. Unmatched junction bases numbered 4, after V lost 6 bases and J lost 7 bases. Germline CDR1 ENHRY, CDR2 SYGVKD. The DNA of the CDR3 is TGTGCCATCAGACGGACAGGGGAGAATGAGCAGTTCTTC. As protein: CAIRRTGENEQFF.

CDR3 coding DNA: TGTGCCAGCAGTTTATCGAGATACACTGAAGCTTTCTTT. Translating gives CASSLSRYTEAFF. J is TRBJ1-1 and V is TRBV27; D is unresolved. Germline V gene data show CDR1 as MNHEY and CDR2 as SMNVEV (reference sequence). V was clipped by 0 bases and J by 3 bases, with 5 bases between them. The CDR3 has 13 residues.

In this sample, this clone turned up a few times. The chain carries TRBV5-4 and TRBJ1-2; 10 bases fit TRBD1. The length of the CDR3 is 15 residues. V was clipped by 4 bases and J by 3 bases; unmatched bases: 6. Germline loops: CDR1 SGHNT, CDR2 YYREEE (reference sequence). The CDR3 DNA follows: TGTGCCAGCAGCCTCAGGACAGGGGGAGACTATGGCTACACCTTC. It is translated as CASSLRTGGDYGYTF.

The CDR3 is CASSLTGNTYEQYF. The CDR3 bases are TGCGCCAGCAGCCTGACCGGGAACACCTACGAGCAGTACTTC. The chain employs TRBV5-1 and TRBJ2-7; D might be TRBD2 (5 bases). Germline CDR1 is SGHRS and CDR2 is YFSETQ. V gave up 4 bases and J gave up 2 bases, with 13 bases separating them. The CDR3 totals 14 residues.